This T cell receptor (beta chain) is drawn from a study of blood T cell repertoires in COVID-19. Study overall: COVID-19 samples, acute and convalescent, were from the United States, Italy and Spain.

The CDR3 is 13 amino acids. Germline CDR1 SEHNR, CDR2 FQNEAQ (reference sequence). Trimming took off 4 bases at V and 7 bases at J, with 10 bases between the two ends. The table came from immunoSEQ multiplex PCR; TCRdb's copy has only in-frame clones and leaves some out. The sample holds 200,000 to 300,000 clones, roughly 90% seen once. The clonotype was recovered from a man aged 60 to 75 who had recovered from COVID-19. The material sequenced was peripheral blood. The chain uses TRBV7-9 and TRBJ2-2; D is unresolved. The CDR3 loop reads CASSSPLYGELFF. The CDR3 nucleotides read TGTGCCAGCAGCTCCCCCCTTTACGGGGAGCTGTTTTTT.